One and the same sample provided the 6 T cell receptor beta chains below, sequenced in a study of T cell changes during pregnancy in multiple sclerosis. The table came from immunoSEQ multiplex PCR; TCRdb's copy has only in-frame clones and leaves some out. The sample comprises more than 35,000 clones, more than 85% of which are singletons, and around 9.2% rests with the top ten. Here the sequenced sample was CD8+ T cells from peripheral blood mononuclear cells, taken after pregnancy. These receptors came from a female donor with multiple sclerosis, enrolled in a pregnancy study.

This chain links TRBV5-6 with TRBJ1-2, with D perhaps matching TRBD1 (6 bases). Trimming left V 2 bases short and J 8 bases short, with 16 bases between. Germline CDR1 reads SGHDT; CDR2 reads YYEEEE. This CDR3 is 14 amino acids long. The CDR3 DNA follows: TGTGCCAGCAGCTTCTGGGGGGGCTCCGAGGGCTACACCTTC. Translating it yields CASSFWGGSEGYTF.

The chain employs TRBV4-1 and TRBJ2-1; 10 nucleotides agree with TRBD2. CDR1 MGHRA and CDR2 YSYEKL come from the germline V gene. The CDR3 contains 17 residues. Losses at the gene ends were 0 bases for V and 9 bases for J; bases not matched to a gene: 11. CDR3 protein: CASSQDQGSGGAIEQFF. CDR3 DNA: TGCGCCAGCAGCCAAGATCAGGGCAGCGGGGGGGCAATTGAGCAGTTCTTC.

J is TRBJ1-2 and V is TRBV4-1; 7 bases agree with TRBD1. In germline, CDR1 is MGHRA, CDR2 YSYEKL. Losses at the gene ends were 0 bases for V and 5 bases for J; bases not matched to a gene: 6. The CDR3 totals 15 residues. The CDR3 DNA reads TGCGCCAGCAGCCAAGAGACAGGGAGAACATATGGCTACACCTTC. It codes for CASSQETGRTYGYTF.

V gene TRBV19 combines with J gene TRBJ1-1, with D perhaps matching TRBD1 (6 bases). V lost 1 base to trimming and J lost 8 bases, with 14 bases between them. CDR3 length: 14 residues. The V gene's germline CDR1 is LNHDA and CDR2 SQIVND (reference sequence). DNA of the CDR3: TGTGCCAGTAGTATAGTCGACAGGAGAACCGAAGCTTTCTTT. This codes for CASSIVDRRTEAFF. The full variable domain, with the rest looked up from reference TRBV19 and TRBJ1-1, is DGGITQSPKYLFRKEGQNVTLSCEQNLNHDAMYWYRQDPGQGLRLIYYSQIVNDFQKGDIAEGYSVSREKKESFPLTVTSAQKNPTAFYLCASSIVDRRTEAFFGQGTRLTVV.

The chain is built from TRBV7-9 and TRBJ2-7, with D possibly TRBD2 on 5 matching bases. The CDR3 is 15 amino acids. From germline, CDR1 is SEHNR and CDR2 FQNEAQ (reference sequence). V was cut by 4 bases and J by 0 bases, with 13 bases left in between. DNA of the CDR3: TGTGCCAGCAGCTCCTGGACTGCTTCCTCCTACGAGCAGTACTTC. This encodes CASSSWTASSYEQYF.

The V call is TRBV9, the J call TRBJ1-5, with no clear D. This CDR3 has 13 residues. V lost 4 bases and J lost 3, with 8 bases in between. Looked up from germline, CDR1 is SGDLS and CDR2 is YYNGEE. DNA of the CDR3: TGTGCCAGCAGCTCAGGTAACAATCAGCCCCAGCATTTT. Translating gives CASSSGNNQPQHF.